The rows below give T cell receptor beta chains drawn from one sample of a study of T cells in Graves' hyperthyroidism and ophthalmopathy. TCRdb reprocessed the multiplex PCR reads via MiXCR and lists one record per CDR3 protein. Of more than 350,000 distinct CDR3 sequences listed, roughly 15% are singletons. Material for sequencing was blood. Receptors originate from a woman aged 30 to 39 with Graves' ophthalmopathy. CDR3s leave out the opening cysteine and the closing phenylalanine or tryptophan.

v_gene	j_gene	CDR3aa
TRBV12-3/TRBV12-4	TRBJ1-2	ASSPGGIGGNYGYT
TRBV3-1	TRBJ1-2	ASSGTDREDGYT
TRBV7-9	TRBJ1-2	ASSLKEADSRGYT
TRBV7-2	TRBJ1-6	ASSLDSVNSPLH
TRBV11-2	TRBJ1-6	ASSLGIRGQGLYSPLH
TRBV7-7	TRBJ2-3	ASSWRGGTDTQY
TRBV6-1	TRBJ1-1	ASSDRGLNTEAF
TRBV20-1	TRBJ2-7	SVGGRGSSYEQY
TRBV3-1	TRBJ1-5	ASSLAPGQPQH
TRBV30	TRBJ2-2	AWDRGSGELF
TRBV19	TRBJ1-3	ASTRDRANTIY